Described below is a single T cell receptor beta chain sequence and its context. The antigen remains undetermined. The data stem from a study of cytomegalovirus exposure and HLA in healthy donors. Overall study results and limits: Analysis was carried out at a later point, and it linked a missense DCLRE1C variant to TCR beta V- and J-gene trimming. According to a later analysis, donors in an Asian-associated ancestry cluster reportedly had fewer N-insertions than the roughly 670-donor mean.

PCR employed 60 Vbeta and 13 Jbeta primers. TCRdb keeps only in-frame clones here, not all; method: immunoSEQ multiplex PCR. This specimen shows 120,000 to 150,000 clones; the ten leading clones hold about 2.2%. The CDR3 is 15 amino acids. The V and J ends lost 0 bases and 2 bases, in that order; junction bases with no gene match: 0. Per germline, CDR1 MGHRA and CDR2 YSYEKL. Sequenced input: PBMCs. This clonotype originated in a young woman in good health and CMV-seronegative. The rearrangement uses TRBV4-1 and TRBJ1-5, with 8 positions matching TRBD1. The CDR3 is CASSQEQGGNQPQHF. The CDR3 DNA reads as TGCGCCAGCAGCCAAGAACAGGGGGGCAATCAGCCCCAGCATTTT.